These 2 T cell receptor beta chains came from one sample sequenced in a study of blood T cell repertoires in COVID-19. The method was immunoSEQ multiplex PCR; TCRdb's version includes in-frame clones alone and lacks a portion of them. The top ten clones hold about two fifths of a sample with some 150,000 clones, 84% of them seen once. The sample comprised peripheral blood. Receptor source: a human donor in a cohort sampled during active COVID-19.

The chain uses TRBV7-2 and TRBJ2-3; D is uncertain. V dropped 0 bases and J dropped 2 bases, with 15 bases sitting between them. The CDR3 covers 17 residues. CDR1 SGHTA and CDR2 FQGNSA come from the germline V gene. CDR3 residues: CASSLALSGGPTDTQYF. The CDR3 DNA reads as TGTGCCAGCAGCTTAGCCCTTAGTGGCGGCCCCACAGATACGCAGTATTTT.

This clone came up a few times. Here the CDR3 reads CASSFAANYNEQFF. CDR3 in DNA: TGTGCCAGCAGCTTCGCAGCGAACTACAATGAGCAGTTCTTC. The chain employs TRBV7-2 and TRBJ2-1, with no clear D. This CDR3 is built from 14 residues. From germline, CDR1 is SGHTA and CDR2 FQGNSA. The V gene lost 3 bases and the J gene lost 3 bases, with 9 bases spanning the gap.